Listed here are 8 T cell receptor beta chains from one sample, sequenced in a study of cytomegalovirus exposure and HLA in healthy donors listed by TCRdb under 2017. The library was made by the immunoSEQ multiplex PCR assay. For the multiplex PCR, a mixture combining 60 forward primers for TCR Vbeta segments and 13 reverse primers for TCR Jbeta segments was used. The table comes from immuneACCESS by way of TCRdb, which keeps in-frame sequences with V and J called. Part of the clones is missing from these tables; in studies checked, under half for an unresolved V gene and the rest for unknown reasons. This sample's clone table shows around 76,000 clones. Of the sample, about 0.83% falls within the top ten clones. The specimen was PBMCs. Receptors originate from a boy aged 5-17 years in good health and CMV-seronegative.

V is TRBV11-2 and J is TRBJ1-2, with TRBD1 matching over 7 bases. The length of the CDR3 is 17 residues. V trimming: 5 bases; J trimming: 2 bases; junction bases outside the gene matches: 14. Looked up from germline, CDR1 is SGHAT and CDR2 is FQNNGV. CDR3 amino acids: CASSPTTPTGKNYGYTF. The CDR3 nucleotides read TGTGCCAGCAGCCCCACAACTCCGACAGGGAAAAACTATGGCTACACCTTC.

V is TRBV29-1 and J is TRBJ1-2, with 10 bases fitting TRBD1. CDR3 length: 13 residues. Germline V lookup: CDR1 SQVTM, CDR2 ANQGSEA. V was pared by 5 bases and J by 1 base, with 1 base of the junction left unmatched. DNA for the CDR3: TGCAGCGTTAGGGACAGGGGTAACTATGGCTACACCTTC. Translation: CSVRDRGNYGYTF.

The gene calls are TRBV6-5 and TRBJ1-1; D gene uncertain. Between the trimmed V and J ends, which lost 9 bases and 0 bases, there was a span of 11 bases. The CDR3 length is 13 residues. The germline V gene encodes CDR1 MNHEY and CDR2 SVGAGI. This chain's CDR3 is CASADIMNTEAFF. In nucleotides, the CDR3 is TGTGCCAGTGCCGACATCATGAACACTGAAGCTTTCTTT.

V usage is TRBV4-1 and J usage is TRBJ1-2, with TRBD1 matching over 8 bases. The CDR3 is made up of 15 amino acids. The germline V gene has CDR1 MGHRA and CDR2 YSYEKL. The junction had 6 bases not matched to a gene; V was cut back by 4 bases and J by 2 bases. CDR3 nucleotides: TGCGCCAGCAGCCCCACCGGACAGGGCAACTATGGCTACACCTTC. It is translated as CASSPTGQGNYGYTF.

The gene calls are TRBV5-1 and TRBJ2-1; TRBD2 agrees at 8 bases. The ends lost 4 bases at V and 6 bases at J; junction bases unmatched: 6. CDR3 length: 14 amino acids. CDR1 SGHRS and CDR2 YFSETQ come from the germline V gene. The CDR3 sequence: CASSPGGAGNEQFF. The DNA for the CDR3 is TGCGCCAGCAGCCCCGGGGGGGCTGGCAATGAGCAGTTCTTC.

V gene TRBV4-1 combines with J gene TRBJ2-1, with 8 bases identical to TRBD2. CDR3 length equals 15 residues. In germline, CDR1 is MGHRA, CDR2 YSYEKL. After removal of 4 bases from V and 5 bases from J, the junction contained 7 bases not matched to a gene. The CDR3 reads CASSPTSDHDNEQFF. In DNA form, the CDR3 reads TGCGCCAGCAGCCCGACTAGCGACCACGACAATGAGCAGTTCTTC.

The chain couples TRBV10-3 to TRBJ1-2, with 10 bases lining up with TRBD1. The CDR3 has 13 amino acids. Germline trimming cut 5 bases from V and 6 bases from J; bases unmatched to any gene: 3. The germline V gene has CDR1 ENHRY and CDR2 SYGVKD. CDR3 sequence: CAISSGQGDGYTF. In nucleotides, the CDR3 is TGTGCCATCAGTTCTGGACAGGGGGATGGCTACACCTTC.

This sequence joins TRBV6-5 and TRBJ2-7; the match to TRBD1 covers 7 bases. The germline gives CDR1 MNHEY, CDR2 SVGAGI. V lost 8 bases to trimming and J lost 1 base; unmatched junction nucleotides: 5. The CDR3 runs to 13 residues. The CDR3 loop is CASGEGASYEQYF. The CDR3 DNA sequence: TGTGCCAGCGGCGAGGGGGCTTCCTACGAGCAGTACTTC.